The next 29 T cell receptor beta chains were all read from a single sample in a study of T-cell reconstitution after alpha-beta-depleted transplantation in children. This sample's TCRbeta library carried unique molecular identifier barcodes. MiXCR, applied by TCRdb to the PCR reads, yields one record per CDR3 protein. The data hold a few hundred thousand distinct CDR3 sequences, with 15% to 20% observed a single time. The sample consisted of PBMCs from the stem cell graft donor, taken from the stem cell graft. Source of these receptors: a human donor who donated a stem cell graft to a child with acute lymphoblastic leukemia.

The V and J genes are TRBV19 and TRBJ1-2, with TRBD1 as a possible D gene (5 bases). This CDR3 has 13 residues. Trimming pared 5 bases from V and 4 bases from J, leaving 11 bases between. The germline V gene has CDR1 LNHDA and CDR2 SQIVND (reference sequence). The DNA of the CDR3 is TGTGCCAGTAGTCGCGACAGTAGCTATGGCTACACCTTC. Translation gives CASSRDSSYGYTF.

This clonotype was counted a few times. The CDR3 DNA reads TGCAGTGCTGGCCAAGGGAACTACGAGCAGTACTTC. This gives the protein CSAGQGNYEQYF. The V gene is TRBV20-1, the J gene TRBJ2-7; D unclear. Germline V gene data show CDR1 as DFQATT and CDR2 as SNEGSKA (reference sequence). The CDR3 spans 12 residues. The ends were cut back, 5 bases at V and 3 bases at J, with 11 bases in the middle.

This clonotype was seen a few times. The gene calls are TRBV5-1 and TRBJ2-7, with D unresolved. Germline loops: CDR1 SGHRS, CDR2 YFSETQ. Between the trimmed V and J ends, which lost 4 bases and 0 bases, there was a span of 29 bases. The CDR3 has 20 amino acids. This CDR3 reads CASSPRYLSFTDQISYEQYF. The CDR3 DNA reads as TGCGCCAGCAGCCCGCGCTACCTATCCTTTACTGACCAAATCTCCTACGAGCAGTACTTC.

The chain uses TRBV5-1 and TRBJ2-7; D is unclear. The CDR3 has 16 amino acids. The germline V gene has CDR1 SGHRS and CDR2 YFSETQ. The V gene lost 0 bases and the J gene lost 3 bases, with 16 bases spanning the gap. CDR3 bases: TGCGCCAGCAGCTTGGGAGAACCCAGACCCATCTACGAGCAGTACTTC. Its translation is CASSLGEPRPIYEQYF. The complete variable domain, with remaining parts taken from reference TRBV5-1 and TRBJ2-7, reads KAGVTQTPRYLIKTRGQQVTLSCSPISGHRSVSWYQQTPGQGLQFLFEYFSETQRNKGNFPGRFSGRQFSNSRSEMNVSTLELGDSALYLCASSLGEPRPIYEQYFGPGTRLTVT.

This chain joins TRBV15 and TRBJ1-1; TRBD1 matches 10 bases. Per germline, CDR1 LNHNV and CDR2 YYDKDF (reference sequence). The CDR3 loop spans 14 amino acids. The junction had 3 bases not matched to a gene; V was cut back by 2 bases and J by 6 bases. The chain's CDR3 is CATSRRTGGAEAFF. CDR3 DNA: TGTGCCACCAGCAGACGGACAGGGGGAGCTGAAGCTTTCTTT. Full variable domain (outside the CDR3, taken from reference TRBV15 and TRBJ1-1): DAMVIQNPRYQVTQFGKPVTLSCSQTLNHNVMYWYQQKSSQAPKLLFHYYDKDFNNEADTPDNFQSRRPNTSFCFLDIRSPGLGDTAMYLCATSRRTGGAEAFFGQGTRLTVV.

This clonotype has a handful of counts. The V and J genes are TRBV4-1 and TRBJ1-5; D is perhaps TRBD1 (5 bases). CDR3 length equals 16 residues. Deletions cut 0 bases from V and 6 bases from J, with 15 bases between. CDR1 and CDR2 from the germline V gene are MGHRA and YSYEKL. The DNA of the CDR3 is TGCGCCAGCAGCCAAGAGAGGACGGGGGGATTTCAGCCCCAGCATTTT. Residues: CASSQERTGGFQPQHF.

This clonotype was observed a handful of times. This chain links TRBV27 with TRBJ1-4; D uncertain. Germline values: CDR1 MNHEY, CDR2 SMNVEV (reference sequence). CDR3 size: 14 residues. Trimming took 2 bases from V and 0 from J, leaving 4 bases between them. The CDR3 DNA sequence: TGTGCCAGCAGTTTAATCTCAACTAATGAAAAACTGTTTTTT. This sequence encodes CASSLISTNEKLFF.

This clonotype turned up a few times. The chain is built from TRBV2 and TRBJ2-5; TRBD1 or TRBD2 may be the D gene (6 bases each). This CDR3 comprises 13 residues. V shed 8 bases and J shed 5 bases, with 15 bases lying between them. Germline CDR1 is SNHLY and CDR2 is FYNNEI. CDR3: CASSFLGGETQYF. The CDR3 region has the DNA TGTGCCAGCTCTTTTTTGGGGGGCGAGACCCAGTACTTC.

The rearrangement links TRBV12-3 or TRBV12-4 to TRBJ1-4; unclear D gene. Deletions cut 2 bases from V and 0 bases from J, with 10 bases between. The CDR3 totals 16 residues. Here the CDR3 reads CASSLSSVATNEKLFF. The CDR3 coding sequence is TGTGCCAGCAGTTTATCCTCCGTTGCAACTAATGAAAAACTGTTTTTT.

The gene calls are TRBV5-1 and TRBJ1-1; 9 nucleotides line up with TRBD1. Trimming cost V 4 bases and J 0 bases; bases outside gene matches: 10. The CDR3 sequence is 17 residues long. The germline V gene has CDR1 SGHRS and CDR2 YFSETQ. In nucleotides, the CDR3 is TGCGCCAGCAGCCTTTGGACAGGGGAAGGGCTGAACACTGAAGCTTTCTTT. It yields the protein CASSLWTGEGLNTEAFF.

J is TRBJ1-1 and V is TRBV6-5; D is unresolved. The CDR3 loop spans 14 amino acids. Per the germline V gene, CDR1 is MNHEY and CDR2 is SVGAGI. The V end was cut by 2 bases, the J end by 3 bases, with 10 bases between. DNA for the CDR3: TGTGCCAGCAGTTACGCCGGGCGGGACACTGAAGCTTTCTTT. Its translation: CASSYAGRDTEAFF.

This chain joins TRBV6-4 and TRBJ1-1, with unresolved D. The CDR3 has 13 residues. Germline assignment: CDR1 MRHNA and CDR2 SNTAGT. With 4 bases removed from V and 4 bases from J, the gap between germline ends came to 10 bases. The DNA for the CDR3 is TGTGCCAGCAGTGCAATGCCCAGCACTGAAGCTTTCTTT. This translates into CASSAMPSTEAFF.

The V call is TRBV11-2, the J call TRBJ1-6; the D gene is possibly TRBD1 (5 bases). CDR3 length equals 13 residues. The germline CDR1 and CDR2 sequences are SGHAT and FQNNGV. Deletions cut 3 bases from V and 7 bases from J, with 7 bases between. The CDR3 DNA reads TGTGCCAGCAGCTTCGCAGGGAATTCACCCCTCCACTTT. This codes for CASSFAGNSPLHF. Variable domain in full (rest from reference TRBV11-2 and TRBJ1-6): EAGVAQSPRYKIIEKRQSVAFWCNPISGHATLYWYQQILGQGPKLLIQFQNNGVVDDSQLPKDRFSAERLKGVDSTLKIQPAKLEDSAVYLCASSFAGNSPLHFGNGTRLTVT.

J is TRBJ2-7 and V is TRBV20-1; D is undetermined. CDR1 is DFQATT and CDR2 is SNEGSKA in the germline V gene (reference sequence). CDR3 size: 15 residues. Trimming cost V 3 bases and J 0 bases, with 15 bases left between them. As DNA, the CDR3 is TGCAGTGCTAGTGAGCAGACTTCTACCTCCTACGAGCAGTACTTC. It translates to CSASEQTSTSYEQYF.

This clonotype was observed a few times. V and J are TRBV3-1 and TRBJ2-7; D call uncertain. Per the germline V gene, CDR1 is LGHDT and CDR2 is YNNKEL (reference sequence). V lost 0 bases, J lost 7 bases, and 16 bases lay in between. This CDR3 region has 15 residues. The CDR3 is CASSQDPGVVSEQYF. The CDR3 DNA reads TGTGCCAGCAGCCAAGATCCGGGCGTCGTGAGTGAGCAGTACTTC.

The J gene is TRBJ2-6, the V gene TRBV12-3 or TRBV12-4; a weak D match, TRBD1 (5 bases). Trimming removed 9 bases at V and 0 bases at J, with 12 bases between. This CDR3 spans 15 amino acids. CDR3 nucleotide sequence: TGTGCCAGTATGACAGTCAGCTCTGGGGCCAACGTCCTGACTTTC. This encodes CASMTVSSGANVLTF.

This clonotype has a handful of counts. The chain joins TRBV12-3 or TRBV12-4 to TRBJ1-1, with D possibly being TRBD1 (5 bases). The CDR3 is 15 amino acids. V lost 1 base and J 4 bases, leaving 13 bases between the germline ends. The CDR3 region is CASSLVGGKGTEAFF. CDR3 in DNA: TGTGCCAGCAGTTTAGTGGGGGGAAAGGGCACTGAAGCTTTCTTT.

The chain combines TRBV9 with TRBJ2-7, with 8 bases fitting TRBD1. This CDR3 is built from 15 residues. After removal of 2 bases from V and 2 bases from J, the junction contained 6 bases not matched to a gene. Germline CDR1 reads SGDLS; CDR2 reads YYNGEE. CDR3 DNA sequence: TGTGCCAGCAGCGTTGCGACAGGGGCACCCTACGAGCAGTACTTC. Protein product: CASSVATGAPYEQYF.

The V and J genes are TRBV20-1 and TRBJ2-1; D unresolved. The germline gives CDR1 DFQATT, CDR2 SNEGSKA (reference sequence). Trimming removed 6 bases from V and 3 bases from J, with 12 bases in between. CDR3 size: 13 residues. The CDR3 DNA is TGCAGTGCCCAACGCAGCGTCTACAATGAGCAGTTCTTC. Amino acid sequence: CSAQRSVYNEQFF.

Of note for this clonotype: Since a much larger clone is just one base distant, this may be a read error. CDR3 sequence (DNA): TGTGCCAGCAGTGTAGCGGGAGGGCACAATGAGCAGTTCTTC. It encodes CASSVAGGHNEQFF. This chain uses TRBV6-4 with TRBJ2-1, with TRBD2 matching 11 bases. This CDR3 is 14 amino acids long. Germline V CDR1 and CDR2: MRHNA, SNTAGT. Trimming took 4 bases from V and 5 from J; bases not matched to a gene: 1.

This clonotype was counted many times. The V call is TRBV12-3 or TRBV12-4, the J call TRBJ2-1; weak D call: TRBD2 (5 bases). The CDR3 contains 15 residues. V lost 5 bases and J 8 bases, leaving 19 bases between the germline ends. The CDR3 DNA sequence: TGTGCCAGCAGTCCCATTCGGGCTAGCTCGCATGAGCAGTTCTTC. This encodes CASSPIRASSHEQFF.

This clonotype was observed a few times. This rearrangement joins TRBV12-3 or TRBV12-4 to TRBJ2-1; D unclear. The CDR3 has 12 residues. V was shortened by 2 bases and J by 9 bases, with 8 bases between the two germline ends. The DNA of the CDR3 is TGTGCCAGCAGTTTAATAGTGAGTGAGCAGTTCTTC. This gives the protein CASSLIVSEQFF.

This rearrangement joins TRBV9 to TRBJ2-5; 9 bases align to TRBD2. Per the germline V gene, CDR1 is SGDLS and CDR2 is YYNGEE. This CDR3 has 15 amino acids. Trimming cost V 3 bases and J 1 base; bases outside gene matches: 4. The CDR3 sequence: CASSAGGRVQETQYF. CDR3 bases: TGTGCCAGCAGCGCGGGCGGGAGGGTCCAAGAGACCCAGTACTTC.

This clonotype showed up just a few times. The chain links TRBV29-1 to TRBJ2-5; 10 positions match TRBD2. J gave up 5 bases and V 7 bases, and 16 bases lay outside the gene matches. The CDR3 extends over 16 amino acids. Per the germline V gene, CDR1 is SQVTM and CDR2 is ANQGSEA. The chain's CDR3 is CSDTRQLAGEWETQYF. CDR3 DNA sequence: TGCAGCGATACCCGCCAGCTAGCGGGAGAGTGGGAGACCCAGTACTTC.

Here the CDR3 DNA reads TGTGCCAGCAGTCCCCTAGCGGGAGTTGTAGAGACCCAGTACTTC. Translating gives CASSPLAGVVETQYF. V gene TRBV7-9 combines with J gene TRBJ2-5, with 10 bases identical to TRBD2. The germline V gene has CDR1 SEHNR and CDR2 FQNEAQ (reference sequence). V gave up 6 bases and J gave up 4 bases; unmatched junction bases: 8. The CDR3 sequence is 15 residues long.

The chain combines TRBV27 with TRBJ1-4; 7 bases are shared with TRBD1. The CDR3 spans 18 residues. Trimming cost V 6 bases and J 1 base; bases outside gene matches: 14. Germline V gene lookup returns CDR1 MNHEY and CDR2 SMNVEV (reference sequence). This chain's CDR3 is CASSPISVRDRTNEKLFF. CDR3 coding DNA: TGTGCCAGCAGCCCCATTTCGGTTAGGGACAGAACTAATGAAAAACTGTTTTTT.

The chain couples TRBV7-3 to TRBJ2-1, with TRBD2 matching 9 bases. The germline gives CDR1 SGHTA, CDR2 FQGTGA. The CDR3 is 12 residues long. V lost 4 bases to trimming and J lost 15 bases; unmatched junction nucleotides: 7. Here the CDR3 reads CASSSTSGRLFF. In DNA form, the CDR3 reads TGTGCCAGCAGCTCTACAAGCGGGAGGCTGTTCTTC.

This clonotype appeared many times. The V gene is TRBV5-1, the J gene TRBJ2-5; tentatively, D is TRBD2 (6 bases). The V gene lost 0 bases and the J gene lost 5 bases, with 11 bases spanning the gap. This CDR3 has 14 amino acids. In germline, CDR1 is SGHRS, CDR2 YFSETQ. The CDR3 bases are TGCGCCAGCAGCTTGGGTGGGGGAGGCGAGACCCAGTACTTC. Amino acids: CASSLGGGGETQYF.

This clonotype was detected only a few times. The chain carries TRBV15 and TRBJ2-1, with 10 bases aligning to TRBD2. J lost 2 bases, V lost 3 bases, and 7 bases had no gene match. The CDR3 consists of 17 residues. The germline V gene has CDR1 LNHNV and CDR2 YYDKDF (reference sequence). The CDR3 sequence: CATSRDLTSGPYNEQFF. The CDR3 DNA is TGTGCCACCAGCAGGGACTTGACTAGCGGGCCCTACAATGAGCAGTTCTTC.